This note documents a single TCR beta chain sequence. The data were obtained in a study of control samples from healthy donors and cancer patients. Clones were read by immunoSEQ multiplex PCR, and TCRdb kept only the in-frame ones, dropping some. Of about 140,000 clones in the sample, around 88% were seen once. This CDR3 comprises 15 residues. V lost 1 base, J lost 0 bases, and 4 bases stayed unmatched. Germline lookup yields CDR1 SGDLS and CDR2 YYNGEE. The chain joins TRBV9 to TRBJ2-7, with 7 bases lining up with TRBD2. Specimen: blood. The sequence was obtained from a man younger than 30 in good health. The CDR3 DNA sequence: TGTGCCAGCAGCGTAACTAGCGATGCCTCCTACGAGCAGTACTTC. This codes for CASSVTSDASYEQYF.